The 17 T cell receptor beta chains presented below share a single source sample, sequenced in a study of beta chain features in type 1 diabetes. Isolated RNA was reverse transcribed in full, so expressed TCRB transcripts were sequenced. TCRdb keeps only in-frame clones here, not all; method: immunoSEQ multiplex PCR. Among 350,000 to 400,000 clones listed, about 16% were seen once. The sequencing sample was made of naive CD4+ T cells from blood. The receptors were sampled from a woman aged 18 to 35 in good health.

The rearrangement joins TRBV30 to TRBJ2-1; D remains unclear. The CDR3 runs to 13 residues. V dropped 2 bases and J dropped 1 base, with 6 bases sitting between them. The germline V gene encodes CDR1 GTSNPN and CDR2 SVGIG (reference sequence). CDR3 sequence reads: CAWSTYSYNEQFF. CDR3 bases: TGTGCCTGGAGTACCTATTCCTACAATGAGCAGTTCTTC.

This chain uses TRBV5-4 with TRBJ2-1, with TRBD1 as a possible D gene (6 bases). Germline-derived CDR1 and CDR2 are SGHNT and YYREEE (reference sequence). The CDR3 has 16 amino acids. V was clipped by 6 bases and J by 0 bases, with 16 bases between them. The CDR3 DNA follows: TGTGCCAGCACCTCAGGGGCCATGAGCTCCTACAATGAGCAGTTCTTC. Encoded protein: CASTSGAMSSYNEQFF.

This clone appeared a few times. The rearrangement joins TRBV4-3 to TRBJ2-5; perhaps TRBD2 as D (5 bases). This CDR3 contains 11 residues. Between the trimmed V and J ends, which lost 5 bases and 5 bases, there was a span of 6 bases. Germline-derived CDR1 and CDR2 are LGHNA and YSLEER. CDR3 in DNA: TGCGCCAGCAGCGCGGGTGAGACCCAGTACTTC. Residues: CASSAGETQYF.

V usage is TRBV19 and J usage is TRBJ1-5, with 8 nucleotides matching TRBD1. The J segment lost 2 bases and the V segment lost 5 bases, leaving 8 bases of the junction unmatched. The length of the CDR3 is 16 residues. Germline CDR1 is LNHDA and CDR2 is SQIVND (reference sequence). The CDR3 bases are TGTGCCAGTAGTGTCCGACAGGGGATGGGCAATCAGCCCCAGCATTTT. Protein: CASSVRQGMGNQPQHF.

The chain employs TRBV7-9 and TRBJ2-1, with D perhaps matching TRBD2 (6 bases). Looked up from germline, CDR1 is SEHNR and CDR2 is FQNEAQ (reference sequence). The V and J ends lost 5 bases and 8 bases respectively, with 16 bases between them. CDR3 size: 14 residues. Written as DNA, the CDR3 is TGTGCCAGCAGCCTCCCGACTAGGCTCCATGAGCAGTTCTTC. This encodes CASSLPTRLHEQFF.

The chain uses TRBV4-3 and TRBJ2-1; D is undetermined. The CDR3 totals 14 residues. CDR1 and CDR2 (germline): LGHNA, YSLEER. V was clipped by 1 base and J by 2 bases, with 6 bases between them. CDR3 bases: TGCGCCAGCAGCCAAGTCCAGACCTACAATGAGCAGTTCTTC. Translating it yields CASSQVQTYNEQFF.

Of note for this clone: The same CDR3 arises from other DNA sequences in this sample as well. This chain links TRBV30 with TRBJ1-5, with 9 bases matching TRBD1. Germline V gene sequence: CDR1 GTSNPN, CDR2 SVGIG (reference sequence). With V trimmed by 1 base and J by 6 bases, 1 base remained unmatched. The CDR3 contains 13 residues. The DNA of the CDR3 is TGTGCCTGGAGTGGACAGGGGGGTCAGCCCCAGCATTTT. Protein product: CAWSGQGGQPQHF.

V and J are TRBV7-9 and TRBJ2-1; 8 bases map to TRBD1. Losses at the gene ends were 3 bases for V and 4 bases for J; bases not matched to a gene: 5. Germline V lookup: CDR1 SEHNR, CDR2 FQNEAQ (reference sequence). The CDR3 spans 15 residues. Written as DNA, the CDR3 is TGTGCCAGCAGCTTCCAGGGGGCGGGGTACAATGAGCAGTTCTTC. This codes for CASSFQGAGYNEQFF.

The rearrangement uses TRBV25-1 and TRBJ1-2; D unresolved. The germline V gene has CDR1 MGHDK and CDR2 SYGVNS. V was trimmed by 2 bases and J by 4 bases, leaving 8 bases between them. This CDR3 spans 13 amino acids. CDR3 nucleotides: TGTGCCAGCAGTGAACGCCAGGTCTATGGCTACACCTTC. Protein: CASSERQVYGYTF.

This clone was counted between two and nine times. The V gene is TRBV18, the J gene TRBJ1-4; D is undetermined. This CDR3 contains 15 residues. V lost 3 bases to trimming and J lost 8 bases, with 16 bases between them. CDR1 is KGHSH and CDR2 is LQKENI in the germline V gene. The CDR3 is CASSPALGAGEKLFF. CDR3 nucleotide sequence: TGTGCCAGCTCACCGGCTTTAGGAGCGGGGGAAAAACTGTTTTTT.

This clone turned up a few times. V gene TRBV11-3 combines with J gene TRBJ1-5; 10 nucleotides align to TRBD1. In germline, CDR1 is SGHNT, CDR2 YENEEA. V dropped 3 bases and J dropped 6; count of bases not matched to a gene: 8. CDR3 length: 16 amino acids. The CDR3 protein is CASSLLRDRGFQPQHF. The CDR3, as DNA: TGTGCCAGCAGCTTGCTCCGGGACAGGGGATTTCAGCCCCAGCATTTT.

The J gene is TRBJ2-7, the V gene TRBV6-6; 11 bases line up with TRBD1. The CDR3 runs 14 residues. CDR1 and CDR2 (germline): MNHNY, SVGAGI (reference sequence). V gave up 7 bases and J gave up 5 bases; unmatched junction bases: 7. CDR3: CASNHRDRGNEQYF. The CDR3 DNA follows: TGTGCCAGCAACCACCGGGACAGGGGGAACGAGCAGTACTTC.

This clone was counted only a few times. The V and J genes are TRBV7-2 and TRBJ2-5; 9 bases line up with TRBD1. Germline assignment: CDR1 SGHTA and CDR2 FQGNSA. V lost 6 bases to trimming and J lost 4 bases; unmatched junction nucleotides: 3. The CDR3 sequence is 13 residues long. The CDR3 nucleotides are TGTGCCAGCAGACGGGACAGGGCAGAGACCCAGTACTTC. Its translation: CASRRDRAETQYF. The variable domain in full, with the rest retrieved from reference TRBV7-2 and TRBJ2-5, is GAGVSQSPSNKVTEKGKDVELRCDPISGHTALYWYRQSLGQGLEFLIYFQGNSAPDKSGLPSDRFSAERTGGSVSTLTIQRTQQEDSAVYLCASRRDRAETQYFGPGTRLLVL.

In its sample, this clone was seen a few times. At the DNA level, this CDR3 is encoded by other sequences in the same sample as well. The chain links TRBV18 to TRBJ2-5, with D perhaps TRBD2 (5 bases). V lost 3 bases to trimming and J lost 1 base, with 6 bases between them. The CDR3 consists of 13 residues. CDR1 and CDR2 from the germline V gene are KGHSH and LQKENI. In nucleotides, the CDR3 is TGTGCCAGCTCACCGGGAGTCCAAGAGACCCAGTACTTC. It translates to CASSPGVQETQYF.

This clone was counted only a few times. The chain employs TRBV7-2 and TRBJ1-5; no clear D. The germline V and J ends were trimmed by 1 base and 3 bases, with 7 bases remaining between them. Germline V gives CDR1 SGHTA, CDR2 FQGNSA. This CDR3 comprises 14 residues. The CDR3 DNA follows: TGTGCCAGCAGCTTAGTGGCAAACAATCAGCCCCAGCATTTT. Its translation: CASSLVANNQPQHF.

As concerns this clone: Other nucleotide sequences from this sample produce the same CDR3. V usage is TRBV29-1 and J usage is TRBJ2-2, with 8 bases that match TRBD1. In germline, CDR1 is SQVTM, CDR2 ANQGSEA. The CDR3 is 13 residues long. V was clipped by 6 bases and J by 5 bases; unmatched bases: 5. In DNA, the CDR3 is TGCAGCGTCGGACAGGGTAGGACCGGGGAGCTGTTTTTT. Translating gives CSVGQGRTGELFF.

CDR3 in amino acids: CASSLLASGGNTIYF. Here the CDR3 DNA reads TGTGCCAGCAGCTTATTAGCAAGCGGGGGAAACACCATATATTTT. V gene TRBV7-2 combines with J gene TRBJ1-3, with no clear D. Germline V gene sequence: CDR1 SGHTA, CDR2 FQGNSA. V lost 2 bases and J lost 4, with 12 bases in between. The CDR3 is 15 amino acids.